Listed below are T cell receptor beta chains from one sample, sequenced in a study of OX40 agonist ivuxolimab in advanced cancers. Clones were sequenced by immunoSEQ multiplex PCR, and TCRdb holds only the in-frame ones, with some missing. The sample has some 17,000 clones, around 88% seen once. Material: CD4+ or CD8+ T cells sorted from blood, obtained in a trial of the OX40 agonist ivuxolimab. The receptors were sampled from an adult with an advanced solid tumor such as melanoma, head and neck, liver or kidney cancer. The CDR3 runs from the conserved cysteine through the conserved F or W. A D gene is named only where the DNA matches it firmly. Where a row states a size, it is once, few, many or the class of an expanded clone; other rows omit it.

>TRBJ2-7|NA|NA|TRBV4-3
TGCGCCAGCAGCCAAGACGACGGCTACGAGCAGTACTTC
CASSQDDGYEQYF
>TRBJ2-7|NA|NA|TRBV5-6
TGTGCCAGCAGCTTGATTGCGGTTCCCTACGAGCAGTACTTC
CASSLIAVPYEQYF
>TRBJ2-1|NA|NA|TRBV7-2
TGTGCCAGCAGCTTAGGGCCTCATGACGGTGAGCAGTTCTTC
CASSLGPHDGEQFF
>TRBJ2-5|NA|NA|TRBV29-1
TGCAGCGTTGACAGGGGAGACCAAGAGACCCAGTACTTC
CSVDRGDQETQYF
>TRBJ1-1|NA|NA|TRBV29-1
TGCAGCGTTGAAGATTGGGGGGGGCAGGGAGCTTTCTTT
CSVEDWGGQGAFF
>TRBJ2-1|TRBD2|NA|TRBV19
TGTGCCAGTAGCTTCGGGAGCGGGAGAGTCGGAAGGAATGAGCAGTTCTTC
CASSFGSGRVGRNEQFF
>TRBJ2-2|NA|once|TRBV7-9
TGTGCCAGCAGCTTCTTCGCCGCCGGGGAGCTGTTTTTT
CASSFFAAGELFF
>TRBJ2-2|NA|NA|TRBV29-1
TGCAGCGTGGTCCGTGTCGGGGAGCTGTTTTTT
CSVVRVGELFF
>TRBJ2-1|NA|NA|TRBV11-3
TGTGCCAGCAGCTTAGATGGAGTAGCGGTAAATGAGCAGTTCTTC
CASSLDGVAVNEQFF
>TRBJ2-7|NA|few|TRBV30
TGTGCCTGGAGTGGATATCGGGCCTCCTACGAGCAGTACTTC
CAWSGYRASYEQYF
>TRBJ2-1|TRBD2|NA|TRBV2
TGTGCCAGCAGTTTCCCGGGACTAGCGGGAGCTGAGCAGTTCTTC
CASSFPGLAGAEQFF
>TRBJ1-1|NA|NA|TRBV28
TGTGCCAGCAGTTTCGCTACAGGGAGAGCTGAAGCTTTCTTT
CASSFATGRAEAFF
>TRBJ2-3|TRBD2|NA|TRBV29-1
TGCAGCGTTGAAGTGGTAGCGGGAGCGACAGATACGCAGTATTTT
CSVEVVAGATDTQYF
>TRBJ1-1|TRBD1|NA|TRBV6-5
TGTGCCAGCCAAAGGGACAGCCGAGGAATCACTGAAGCTTTCTTT
CASQRDSRGITEAFF
>TRBJ2-3|TRBD2|NA|TRBV19
TGTGCCAGTAGTACTGGCGGGAGCGGAACAGATACGCAGTATTTT
CASSTGGSGTDTQYF
>TRBJ2-7|TRBD1|NA|TRBV7-8
TGTGCCAGCAGCTTAGAGGGCAGGGGGCAAAGCGAGCAGTACTTC
CASSLEGRGQSEQYF
>TRBJ2-7|TRBD1|NA|TRBV14
TGTGCCAGCAGCCAAGCCACAGGGGCCTCCGAGCAGTACTTC
CASSQATGASEQYF
>TRBJ2-1|NA|NA|TRBV29-1
TGCAGCGTTGAACAACTAGGAGTTCAGTTCTTC
CSVEQLGVQFF
>TRBJ1-4|NA|NA|TRBV28
TGTGCCAGCAAAACATTCTCAACTAATGAAAAACTGTTTTTT
CASKTFSTNEKLFF
>TRBJ2-3|NA|NA|TRBV28
TGTGCCAGCAGTTCCCCCCGGGGATTGAATACGCAGTATTTT
CASSSPRGLNTQYF
>TRBJ2-1|NA|NA|TRBV7-9
TGTGCCAGCAGCTTAGTGTTCGGCATCAGCTCCTACAATGAGCAGTTCTTC
CASSLVFGISSYNEQFF
>TRBJ2-7|NA|NA|TRBV21-1
TGTGCCAGCAGCAAAGCCGTACAGGGGGCCTACGAGCAGTACTTC
CASSKAVQGAYEQYF